This TCR beta chain was found in a study of PD-L1 blockade in urothelial cancer. Study in general: Administration of atezolizumab to patients began in the mid-2010s, at 1,200 mg intravenously every 3 weeks. A median blood sample held 141,255 T cells and 75,000 to 85,000 unique TCRs. Blood was tested 3 weeks (second dose) and 6 weeks into treatment.

This CDR3 region has 14 residues. CDR1 is MNHNS and CDR2 is SASEGT in the germline V gene. Germline trimming cut 3 bases from V and 5 bases from J; bases unmatched to any gene: 4. Profiled with immunoSEQ multiplex PCR; TCRdb holds only in-frame clones, not every one. This table holds approximately 90,000 clones, over 65% found once. Time point in this sample: pretreatment peripheral blood. Urothelial carcinoma affected the patients, and it was locally advanced or metastatic. The source was PBMCs, collected around atezolizumab (anti-PD-L1) treatment. The TCR was taken from a man between 60 and 75 years old with urothelial cancer. The chain has TRBV6-1 and TRBJ1-1, with 9 bases aligning to TRBD1. The CDR3 DNA sequence: TGTGCCAGCAGTGAGACAGGGGGTAGGACTGAAGCTTTCTTT. This translates into CASSETGGRTEAFF.